The rows below give T cell receptor beta chains drawn from one sample of a study of T cells in Graves' hyperthyroidism and ophthalmopathy. TCRdb re-called the multiplex PCR reads through MiXCR, storing one row per CDR3 protein. The table has over 350,000 distinct CDR3 sequences, under 20% seen once. The sequenced material came from blood. The source of these receptors is a man aged 18 to 29 with Graves' ophthalmopathy. Both conserved end residues are part of each CDR3. Not all rows give a size; the values are once, few, many and, for expanded clones, a class.

-	TRBV11-2	TRBJ2-1	CASSLELAGGRYNEQFF
few	TRBV10-3	TRBJ1-1	CAIRGVANMNTEAFF
many	TRBV5-6	TRBJ2-7	CASSQRTGSYEQYF
few	TRBV2	TRBJ2-1	CASSGQLYNGQFF
few	TRBV5-1	TRBJ1-2	CASSLAPDRGDGYTF
many	TRBV2	TRBJ1-5	CASSVDRSIPQPQHF
few	TRBV5-4	TRBJ2-1	CASSPGGQGAYNEQFF
many	TRBV2	TRBJ1-1	CASSEVGLNTEAFF
many	TRBV24-1	TRBJ2-3	CATGRDHTDTQYF
many	TRBV28	TRBJ2-5	CASSLWTGEETQYF
-	TRBV6-1	TRBJ1-2	CASSGGQDYGYTF
many	TRBV2	TRBJ2-3	CASSDEAGGMADTQYF
-	TRBV5-8	TRBJ1-5	CASSLATGSYSNQPQHF
many	TRBV6-1	TRBJ2-4	CASSPPSGGGYIQYF
few	TRBV28	TRBJ2-7	CASSPRAWDYEQYF
-	TRBV4-1	TRBJ2-7	CASSQGTAPSTYEQYF
-	TRBV4-1	TRBJ2-2	CASSQRRGGTGELFF
few	TRBV27	TRBJ1-4	CASSLKGIRQGNEKLFF
-	TRBV5-1	TRBJ2-5	CASNRGASGGPEETQYF
-	TRBV11-2	TRBJ1-2	CASSPLGTVNYGYTF
few	TRBV20-1	TRBJ2-1	CSAVGTSGNNEQFF
-	TRBV5-1	TRBJ2-3	CASSLRTSGGADTQYF
many	TRBV2	TRBJ1-1	CASRQRDSYTEAFF
-	TRBV12-5	TRBJ1-1	CASAPDGPDTEAFF
many	TRBV3-1	TRBJ2-7	CASSPGTSGYEQYF
many	TRBV7-2	TRBJ2-7	CASSLTHIGQYF
-	TRBV7-3	TRBJ1-5	CASSRLRGGGNQPQHF
many	TRBV10-3	TRBJ2-5	CAISESGQGAMKTQYF
many	TRBV18	TRBJ2-1	CASSPQEDDYNEQFF
-	TRBV18	TRBJ1-5	CASSSPSGPQHF
-	TRBV27	TRBJ1-4	CASRPLGANEKLFF
few	TRBV29-1	TRBJ2-7	CSVGGTATYEQYF
many	TRBV2	TRBJ2-1	CASRPWTSDNEQFF
many	TRBV5-8	TRBJ1-2	CASSLRDRVGYTF
-	TRBV29-1	TRBJ2-3	CSVTGQGATQYF
few	TRBV6-1	TRBJ1-1	CASSGREGTEAFF
few	TRBV6-1	TRBJ1-2	CASQDSNYGYTF
-	TRBV6-1	TRBJ2-5	CASSPTSGGAQTQYF
many	TRBV5-1	TRBJ1-1	CASSLGVRLGNTEAFF
many	TRBV12-3/TRBV12-4	TRBJ1-2	CASSPSGYGYTF
once	TRBV10-2	TRBJ2-2	CASRERGKDTGELFF
many	TRBV5-1	TRBJ2-2	CASSPLFLSGRPLNTGELFF
many	TRBV18	TRBJ2-7	CASSPLGQGYEQYF
-	TRBV10-2	TRBJ1-2	CASSDNNLIF
few	TRBV9	TRBJ2-3	CASSGRTGHTDTQYF
-	TRBV28	TRBJ1-4	CASSYGGASNEKLFF
-	TRBV7-2	TRBJ1-3	CASSSQYDRAGNTIYF
many	TRBV24-1	TRBJ2-1	CATSGLAGGLNEQFF
many	TRBV18	TRBJ1-4	CASHRGLGEKLFF
few	TRBV5-1	TRBJ1-3	CASSSQGATGNTIYF